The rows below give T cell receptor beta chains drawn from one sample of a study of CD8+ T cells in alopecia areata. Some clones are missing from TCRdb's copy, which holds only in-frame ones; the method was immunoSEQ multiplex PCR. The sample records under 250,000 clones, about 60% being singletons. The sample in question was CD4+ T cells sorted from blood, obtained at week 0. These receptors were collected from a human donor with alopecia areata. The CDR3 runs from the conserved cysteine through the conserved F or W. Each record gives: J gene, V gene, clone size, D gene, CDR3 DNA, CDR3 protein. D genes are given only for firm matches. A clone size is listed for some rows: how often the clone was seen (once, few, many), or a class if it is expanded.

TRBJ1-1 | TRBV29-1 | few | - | TGCAGCGTTGGTGTGAACACTGAAGCTTTCTTT | CSVGVNTEAFF
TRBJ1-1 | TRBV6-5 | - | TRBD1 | TGTGCCAGCAGTCCCCTGACAGGGAAGAACACTGAAGCTTTCTTT | CASSPLTGKNTEAFF
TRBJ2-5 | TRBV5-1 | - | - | TGCGCCAGCAGCTTGAGGCCAGAGATAGGCGAGACCCAGTACTTC | CASSLRPEIGETQYF
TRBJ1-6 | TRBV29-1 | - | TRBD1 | TGCAGCGTCGGGGACAGGTATAATTCACCCCTCCACTTT | CSVGDRYNSPLHF
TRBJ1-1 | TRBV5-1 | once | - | TGCGCCAGCAACCTTGGTCGTGAAGCTTTCTTT | CASNLGREAFF
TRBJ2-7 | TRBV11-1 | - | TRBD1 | TGTGCCAGCAGCTTAAGACGGACAGGGGACTACGAGCAGTACTTC | CASSLRRTGDYEQYF
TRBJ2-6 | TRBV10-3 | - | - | TGTGCCATCGGCAGACCGTTCTCTGGGGCCAACGTCCTGACTTTC | CAIGRPFSGANVLTF
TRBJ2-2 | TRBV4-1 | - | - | TGCGCCAGCAGCCAAGATGGGACCGGGGAGCTGTTTTTT | CASSQDGTGELFF
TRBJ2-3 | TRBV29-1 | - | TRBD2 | TGCAGCGTTGGGGCGGGGGTGAGCACAGATACGCAGTATTTT | CSVGAGVSTDTQYF
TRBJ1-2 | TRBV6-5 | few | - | TGTGCCAGCAGCCCTGGGAGGCCCCCTAACTATGGCTACACCTTC | CASSPGRPPNYGYTF
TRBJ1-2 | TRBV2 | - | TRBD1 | TGTGCCAGCAGTGAAAGTGTTGGGACAGTTCAGTATGGCTACACCTTC | CASSESVGTVQYGYTF
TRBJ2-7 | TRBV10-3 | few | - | TGTGCCACAAGTGAAGGGGTGACTACCTACGAGCAGTACTTC | CATSEGVTTYEQYF
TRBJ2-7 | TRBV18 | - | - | TGTGCCAGCTCACCACGGGACTCTTCCTACGAGCAGTACTTC | CASSPRDSSYEQYF
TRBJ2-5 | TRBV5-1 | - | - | TGCGCCAGCACGCGACTGCCGTTGGAGACCCAGTACTTC | CASTRLPLETQYF
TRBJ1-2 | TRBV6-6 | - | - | TGTGCCACCGACAGTGACAAGAACTATGGCTACACCTTC | CATDSDKNYGYTF
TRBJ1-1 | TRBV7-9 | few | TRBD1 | TGTGCCAGCAGCGTTAGACAGGGAGGAGGAACTGAAGCTTTCTTT | CASSVRQGGGTEAFF
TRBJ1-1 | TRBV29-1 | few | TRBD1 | TGCAGCGTCAGGGGGGTTGTTACTGAAGCTTTCTTT | CSVRGVVTEAFF
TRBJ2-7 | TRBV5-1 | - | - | TGCGCCAGCAGCTTGGTACGGGGATCCTCCTACGAGCAGTACTTC | CASSLVRGSSYEQYF
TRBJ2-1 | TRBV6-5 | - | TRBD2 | TGTGCCAGCAGCCGAACTAGCGGGAGGGCCTATGAGCAGTTCTTC | CASSRTSGRAYEQFF
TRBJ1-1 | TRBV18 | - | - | TGTGCCAGCTCAGCGGGGACACCCGAAGCTTTCTTT | CASSAGTPEAFF
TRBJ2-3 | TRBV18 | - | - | TGTGCCAGCTCACCACGGGGGCAGCGGCCCACAGATACGCAGTATTTT | CASSPRGQRPTDTQYF
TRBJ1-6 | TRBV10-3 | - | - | TGTGCCATCAGTGGCCCCGATGGAGCCTTAAATTCACCCCTCCACTTT | CAISGPDGALNSPLHF
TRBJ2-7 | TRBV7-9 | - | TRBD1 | TGTGCCAGCAGCTCCACAGGGGTCAGCGCCTACGAGCAGTACTTC | CASSSTGVSAYEQYF
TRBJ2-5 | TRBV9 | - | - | TGTGCCAGCAGCGTCACAATCGGAGAGGGAAAGGAGACCCAGTACTTC | CASSVTIGEGKETQYF
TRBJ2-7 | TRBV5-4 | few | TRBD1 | TGTGCCAGCAGCTGGCGAACAGGGGCCCCAACCAGCTCCTACGAGCAGTACTTC | CASSWRTGAPTSSYEQYF
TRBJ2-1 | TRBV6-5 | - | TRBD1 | TGTGCCAGCAGTTACTCCCGGGACAGGGGGAACAATGAGCAGTTCTTC | CASSYSRDRGNNEQFF
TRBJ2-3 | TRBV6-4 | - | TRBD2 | TGTGCCAGCAGTGACTCTAGCGGGGGGGCAGATACGCAGTATTTT | CASSDSSGGADTQYF
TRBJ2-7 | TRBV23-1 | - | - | TGCGCCAGCAACCATTCCTTCTACGAGCAGTACTTC | CASNHSFYEQYF
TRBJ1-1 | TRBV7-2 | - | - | TGTGCCAGCAGCATGCGATTGGCCCCTGAAGCTTTCTTT | CASSMRLAPEAFF
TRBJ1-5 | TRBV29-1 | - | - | TGCAGCGTTGGACAGGCGAGCAATCAGCCCCAGCATTTT | CSVGQASNQPQHF
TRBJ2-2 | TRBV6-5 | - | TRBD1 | TGTGCCAGCAGTGTCTACAGGGGGAACACCGGGGAGCTGTTTTTT | CASSVYRGNTGELFF
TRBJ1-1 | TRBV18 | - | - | TGTGCCAGCTCACCACTGTCGAGACAGCCCGAGGAAGCTTTCTTT | CASSPLSRQPEEAFF
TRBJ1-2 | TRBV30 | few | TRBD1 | TGTGCCTGGAGCGGGACAGGGGTAGTCTATGGCTACACCTTC | CAWSGTGVVYGYTF
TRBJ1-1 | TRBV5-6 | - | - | TGTGCCAGCAGCTTGGACAGGGACACTGAAGCTTTCTTT | CASSLDRDTEAFF
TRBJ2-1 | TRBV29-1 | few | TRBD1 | TGCAGCGACCGACAGGGGAACTACAATGAGCAGTTCTTC | CSDRQGNYNEQFF
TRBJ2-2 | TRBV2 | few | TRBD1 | TGTGCCAGCAGTGGACAGGGGGCCGGGGAGCTGTTTTTT | CASSGQGAGELFF
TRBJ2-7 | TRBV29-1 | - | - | TGCAGCGTCGGTCGGACAGCGACCTACGAGCAGTACTTC | CSVGRTATYEQYF
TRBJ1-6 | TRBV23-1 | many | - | TGCGCCAGCAGTCAACTAGGGTGGATGGGCTATTCACCCCTCCACTTT | CASSQLGWMGYSPLHF
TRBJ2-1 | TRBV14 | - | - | TGTGCCAGCAGCCAAGATCTTGGGGTGTTTGGGGGCGAGAATGAGCAGTTCTTC | CASSQDLGVFGGENEQFF
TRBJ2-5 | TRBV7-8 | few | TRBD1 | TGTGCCAGCAGCAGGGGACAGGGGGCTCAAGAGACCCAGTACTTC | CASSRGQGAQETQYF
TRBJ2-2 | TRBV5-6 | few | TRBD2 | TGTGCCAGCAGCTTAGGTGGAGCGGGACGAACCGGGGAGCTGTTTTTT | CASSLGGAGRTGELFF
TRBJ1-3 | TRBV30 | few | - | TGTGCCTGGAGTTTCAGCTCTGGAAACACCATATATTTT | CAWSFSSGNTIYF
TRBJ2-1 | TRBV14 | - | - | TGTGCCAGCACCTTAGGACAGAGCTCCTACAATGAGCAGTTCTTC | CASTLGQSSYNEQFF
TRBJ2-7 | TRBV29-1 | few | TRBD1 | TGCAGCGTTGTGTCGGAGCAGGGGGCGGGAGAGCAGTACTTC | CSVVSEQGAGEQYF
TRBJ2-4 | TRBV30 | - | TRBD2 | TGTGCCTGGAGCAAGGGCCAGGGAGGGGACATTCAGTACTTC | CAWSKGQGGDIQYF
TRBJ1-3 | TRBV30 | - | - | TGTGCCTGGAGCCTTGGGGCACGCAACACCATATATTTT | CAWSLGARNTIYF
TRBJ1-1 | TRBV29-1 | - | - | TGCAGCGTTAAACGGGGGAACACTGAAGCTTTCTTT | CSVKRGNTEAFF
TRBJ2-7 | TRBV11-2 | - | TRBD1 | TGTGCCAGCAGCTTAGATCATGTACAGGGGGACGAGCAGTACTTC | CASSLDHVQGDEQYF
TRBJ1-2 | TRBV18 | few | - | TGTGCCAGCTCACCGGGCCGAGGCTACACCTTC | CASSPGRGYTF
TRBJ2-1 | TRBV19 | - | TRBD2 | TGTGCCAGTACCTCGACTAGCGGGGCGCAACTCAAGTTCTTC | CASTSTSGAQLKFF
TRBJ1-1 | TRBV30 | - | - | TGTGCCTGGAGCTCCAAAGGGGCCACTGAAGCTTTCTTT | CAWSSKGATEAFF
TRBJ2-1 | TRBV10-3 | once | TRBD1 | TGTGCCATCAGTGACCAGAGTGGAGACAGGGCTTACAATGAGCAGTTCTTC | CAISDQSGDRAYNEQFF
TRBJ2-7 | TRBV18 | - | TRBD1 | TGTGCCAGCTCACCAACCCGGGGACAGACCCTCTACGAGCAGTACTTC | CASSPTRGQTLYEQYF
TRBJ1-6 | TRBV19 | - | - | TGTGCCAGTACCCAGGGGACCGCGGGGGGAGCCCTCCACTTT | CASTQGTAGGALHF
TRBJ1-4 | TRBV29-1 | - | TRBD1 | TGCAGCGTTGAAAAACAGGGGTCCGGTGAAAAACTGTTTTTT | CSVEKQGSGEKLFF